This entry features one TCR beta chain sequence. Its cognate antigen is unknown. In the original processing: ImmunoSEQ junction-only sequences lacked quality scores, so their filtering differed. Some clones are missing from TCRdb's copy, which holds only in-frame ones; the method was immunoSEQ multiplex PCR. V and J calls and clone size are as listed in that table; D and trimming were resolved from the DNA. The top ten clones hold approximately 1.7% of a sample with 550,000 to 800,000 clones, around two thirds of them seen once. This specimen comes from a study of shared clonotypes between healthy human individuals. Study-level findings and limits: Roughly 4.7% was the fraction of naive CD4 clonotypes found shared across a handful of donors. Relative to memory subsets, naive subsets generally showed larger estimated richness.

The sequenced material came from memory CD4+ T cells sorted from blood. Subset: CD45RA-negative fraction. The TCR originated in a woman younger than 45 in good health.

The CDR3 reads CASSLWSSGRGTQYF. In nucleotides, the CDR3 is TGCGCCAGCAGCTTGTGGTCTAGCGGGAGAGGTACGCAGTATTTT. The rearrangement links TRBV5-1 to TRBJ2-3, with TRBD2 identical over 10 bases. Germline V gene data show CDR1 as SGHRS and CDR2 as YFSETQ. The V segment lost 1 base and the J segment 8 bases; nucleotides outside the gene matches: 7. The CDR3 is 15 residues long.